This passage covers 5 T cell receptor beta chains from one sample sequenced in a study of identifying expanded T cells in peripheral blood. Repertoires were generated with immunoSEQ multiplex PCR, while TCRdb's copy carries only in-frame clones and drops some. This table has 130,000 or so clones, more than 75% appearing once. Sequenced material: blood. These receptors were taken from a person between 18 and 75 years old in good health.

The rearrangement uses TRBV6-1 and TRBJ1-1, with 7 nucleotides matching TRBD1. CDR1 is MNHNS, CDR2 SASEGT, per germline. The CDR3 contains 12 residues. Trimming took 11 bases from V and 1 from J; bases not matched to a gene: 4. The CDR3 protein is CAGTVGNTEAFF. The CDR3 DNA reads as TGTGCCGGGACAGTTGGGAACACTGAAGCTTTCTTT.

The chain joins TRBV30 to TRBJ1-5; D perhaps matches TRBD1 (6 bases). Trimming took off 3 bases at V and 6 bases at J, with 21 bases between the two ends. CDR3 length: 16 residues. The germline gives CDR1 GTSNPN, CDR2 SVGIG (reference sequence). The CDR3 DNA follows: TGTGCCTGGAGGACGAGCGGGGGGGCGCGGAGTCAGCCCCAGCATTTT. Amino acid sequence: CAWRTSGGARSQPQHF.

The chain uses TRBV15 and TRBJ1-2; D is uncertain. This CDR3 comprises 14 residues. Germline V lookup: CDR1 LNHNV, CDR2 YYDKDF (reference sequence). Between the trimmed V and J ends, which lost 0 bases and 4 bases, there was a span of 9 bases. The CDR3 region is CATSRDLTFYGYTF. The CDR3 nucleotides are TGTGCCACCAGCAGAGATTTAACCTTCTATGGCTACACCTTC.

The V and J genes are TRBV14 and TRBJ1-5; D is unresolved. Trimming took 4 bases from V and 1 from J, leaving 5 bases between them. CDR1 is SGHDN, CDR2 FVKESK, per germline. This CDR3 region has 13 residues. The CDR3 nucleotides read TGTGCCAGCAGCCCAGACAGCAATCAGCCCCAGCATTTT. This translates into CASSPDSNQPQHF.

V usage is TRBV27 and J usage is TRBJ1-1; a weak D match, TRBD1 (5 bases). This CDR3 is 14 amino acids long. Between the trimmed V and J ends, which lost 3 bases and 5 bases, there was a span of 13 bases. Germline-derived CDR1 and CDR2 are MNHEY and SMNVEV (reference sequence). CDR3 DNA sequence: TGTGCCAGCAGTTTCAGGGATTCAGGGACTGAAGCTTTCTTT. As protein: CASSFRDSGTEAFF.